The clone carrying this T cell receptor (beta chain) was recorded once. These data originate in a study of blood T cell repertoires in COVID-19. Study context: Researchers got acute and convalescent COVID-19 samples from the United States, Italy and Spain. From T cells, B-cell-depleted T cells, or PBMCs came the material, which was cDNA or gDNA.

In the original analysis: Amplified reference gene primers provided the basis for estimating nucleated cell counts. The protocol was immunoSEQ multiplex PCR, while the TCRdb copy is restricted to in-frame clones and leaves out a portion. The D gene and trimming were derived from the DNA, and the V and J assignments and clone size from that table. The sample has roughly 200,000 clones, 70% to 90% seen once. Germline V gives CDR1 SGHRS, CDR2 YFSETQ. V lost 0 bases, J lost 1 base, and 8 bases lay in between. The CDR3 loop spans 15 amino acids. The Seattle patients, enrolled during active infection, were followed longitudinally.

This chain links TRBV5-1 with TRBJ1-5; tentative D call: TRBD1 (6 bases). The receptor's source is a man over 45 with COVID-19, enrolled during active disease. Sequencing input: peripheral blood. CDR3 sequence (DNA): TGCGCCAGCAGCTTGGGGGGGCAGAGCAATCAGCCCCAGCATTTT. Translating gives CASSLGGQSNQPQHF.